This entry describes one T cell receptor (beta chain). Antigen unknown. The data were taken from a study of shared clonotypes between healthy human individuals. Study-wide results and limits: Read depth was anticipated to influence clonotype sharing among donors.

Every donor was a Caucasian adult from Nashville, Tennessee. Unsorted samples relied on around 100 million PBMCs, which served as the source of genomic DNA. In germline, CDR1 is GTSNPN, CDR2 SVGIG (reference sequence). The CDR3 sequence is 15 residues long. Germline trimming cut 1 base from V and 5 bases from J; bases unmatched to any gene: 8. Clones were read by immunoSEQ multiplex PCR, and TCRdb kept only the in-frame ones, dropping some. The sample has about half a million clones, more than 65% seen once; the top ten hold roughly 13%. This rearrangement joins TRBV30 to TRBJ2-7; the match to TRBD2 covers 10 bases. This TCR came from a middle-aged woman in good health. Some clones in this sample may be carry-over from other donors' samples. The sequenced sample was PBMCs. The DNA for the CDR3 is TGTGCCTGGAGTGGCCCGAGCGGGAGGGCCAACGAGCAGTACTTC. Translating gives CAWSGPSGRANEQYF.